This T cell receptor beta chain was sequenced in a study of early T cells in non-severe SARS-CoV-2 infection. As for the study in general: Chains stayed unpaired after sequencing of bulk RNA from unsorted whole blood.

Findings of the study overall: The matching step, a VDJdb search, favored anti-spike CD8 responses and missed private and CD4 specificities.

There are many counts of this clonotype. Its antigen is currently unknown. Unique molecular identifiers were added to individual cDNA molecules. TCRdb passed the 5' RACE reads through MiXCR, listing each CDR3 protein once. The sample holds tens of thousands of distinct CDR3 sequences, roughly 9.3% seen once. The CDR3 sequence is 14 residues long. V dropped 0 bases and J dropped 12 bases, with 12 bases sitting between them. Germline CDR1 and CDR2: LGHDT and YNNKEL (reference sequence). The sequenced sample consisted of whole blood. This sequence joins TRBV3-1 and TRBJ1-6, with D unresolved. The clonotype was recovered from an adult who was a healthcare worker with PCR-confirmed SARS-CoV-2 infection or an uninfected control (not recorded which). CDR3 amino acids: CASSQDPTFGPLHF. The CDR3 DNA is TGTGCCAGCAGCCAAGATCCGACCTTCGGACCCCTCCACTTT. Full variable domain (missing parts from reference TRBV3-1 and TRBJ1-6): DTAVSQTPKYLVTQMGNDKSIKCEQNLGHDTMYWYKQDSKKFLKIMFSYNNKELIINETVPNRFSPKSPDKAHLNLHINSLELGDSAVYFCASSQDPTFGPLHFGNGTRLTVT.